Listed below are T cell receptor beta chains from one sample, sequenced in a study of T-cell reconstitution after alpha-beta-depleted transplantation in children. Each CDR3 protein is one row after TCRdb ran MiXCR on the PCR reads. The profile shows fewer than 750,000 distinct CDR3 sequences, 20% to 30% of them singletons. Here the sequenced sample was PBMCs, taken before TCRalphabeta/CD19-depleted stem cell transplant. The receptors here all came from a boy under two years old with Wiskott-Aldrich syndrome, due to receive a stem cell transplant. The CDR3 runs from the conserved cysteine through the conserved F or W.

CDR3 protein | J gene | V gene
CASTGGDGDTQYF | TRBJ2-3 | TRBV5-1
CASSKKSGSEQFF | TRBJ2-1 | TRBV7-2
CSAGRGTEETQYF | TRBJ2-5 | TRBV20-1
CASSWAREGRSNEQFF | TRBJ2-1 | TRBV6-5
CASSLWVPSNGYTF | TRBJ1-2 | TRBV28
CASSPLRSGRSYNEQFF | TRBJ2-1 | TRBV5-1
CSARDRTSGTQYF | TRBJ2-3 | TRBV20-1
CASSLGGDTQYF | TRBJ2-3 | TRBV5-1
CSVDKRGIWTDTQYF | TRBJ2-3 | TRBV29-1
CASRSSGLVDTIYF | TRBJ1-3 | TRBV28
CASTAGGSYNEQFF | TRBJ2-1 | TRBV25-1
CASSKAPGQGYNEQFF | TRBJ2-1 | TRBV19